Below are 8 T cell receptor beta chains sequenced from a single sample in a study of T-cell reconstitution after alpha-beta-depleted transplantation in children. Researchers prepared the TCRbeta library using unique molecular identifiers, the study reports. Each CDR3 protein is one row after TCRdb ran MiXCR on the PCR reads. Found here are hundreds of thousands of distinct CDR3 sequences, around 14% of them singletons; the top ten hold around 0.76%. The sample here was PBMCs, taken before TCRalphabeta/CD19-depleted stem cell transplant. Every receptor here comes from a girl aged 2-10 years with congenital amegakaryocytic thrombocytopenia, due to receive a stem cell transplant.

This clonotype was picked up many times. The chain recombines TRBV7-8 with TRBJ1-2, with D hard to call. The length of the CDR3 is 12 residues. Germline V gene data show CDR1 as SGHVS and CDR2 as FQNEAQ. Trimming shortened V by 1 base and J by 4 bases, and 4 bases separated the two germline ends. The chain's CDR3 is CASSLVSYGYTF. In DNA form, the CDR3 reads TGTGCCAGCAGCTTAGTCTCCTATGGCTACACCTTC.

This clonotype occurred many times. The chain carries TRBV29-1 and TRBJ2-7; D ambiguous. Germline-derived CDR1 and CDR2 are SQVTM and ANQGSEA. The CDR3 length is 12 residues. The V gene lost 7 bases and the J gene lost 2 bases, with 12 bases spanning the gap. This CDR3 is CSAAWETYEQYF. In nucleotides, the CDR3 is TGCAGCGCCGCGTGGGAAACCTACGAGCAGTACTTC.

Ten or more counts support this clonotype. The chain carries TRBV7-9 and TRBJ1-4; D is perhaps TRBD1 (6 bases). V gave up 5 bases and J gave up 6 bases, with 10 bases separating them. The CDR3 has 13 residues. Looked up from germline, CDR1 is SEHNR and CDR2 is FQNEAQ (reference sequence). The CDR3 coding sequence is TGTGCCAGCAGCCCAGGGGAATATGAAAAACTGTTTTTT. It translates to CASSPGEYEKLFF.

This clonotype was counted only a few times. J is TRBJ2-1 and V is TRBV5-1, with D maybe TRBD2 (5 bases). Deletions cut 3 bases from V and 3 bases from J, with 13 bases between. Germline V lookup: CDR1 SGHRS, CDR2 YFSETQ. There are 15 residues in the CDR3. The CDR3 DNA is TGCGCCAGCAGCTCCGACGGGATTCACTACAATGAGCAGTTCTTC. Its translation is CASSSDGIHYNEQFF.

This clonotype showed up many times. The chain carries TRBV20-1 and TRBJ2-2, with 14 bases fitting TRBD2. The CDR3 runs to 16 residues. Germline V lookup: CDR1 DFQATT, CDR2 SNEGSKA (reference sequence). V trimming: 5 bases; J trimming: 6 bases; junction bases outside the gene matches: 8. The DNA of the CDR3 is TGCAGTGCTCACCAACCGGGACTAGCGGGAGCCGGGGAGCTGTTTTTT. The encoded protein is CSAHQPGLAGAGELFF.

The table lists this clonotype with a few counts. The rearrangement links TRBV6-5 to TRBJ2-7; 11 bases are shared with TRBD2. Looked up from germline, CDR1 is MNHEY and CDR2 is SVGAGI. Trimming took 0 bases from V and 12 from J; bases not matched to a gene: 16. This CDR3 has 17 residues. The CDR3 protein is CASSYSVSGLAGGQGYF. Here the CDR3 DNA reads TGTGCCAGCAGTTACTCGGTCAGTGGTCTAGCGGGAGGCCAGGGGTACTTC.

This clonotype was observed many times. The chain uses TRBV12-3 or TRBV12-4 and TRBJ2-1, with 8 nucleotides matching TRBD2. This CDR3 comprises 15 residues. The junction had 7 bases not matched to a gene; V was cut back by 3 bases and J by 6 bases. The CDR3 DNA sequence: TGTGCCAGCAGTTTCCTAAGCGGGAGAGGCAATGAGCAGTTCTTC. Encoded protein: CASSFLSGRGNEQFF.

This clonotype was counted many times. The gene calls are TRBV25-1 and TRBJ2-1, with D maybe TRBD2 (5 bases). Germline loops: CDR1 MGHDK, CDR2 SYGVNS. The CDR3 length is 15 residues. Trimming shortened V by 4 bases and J by 10 bases, and 20 bases separated the two germline ends. The CDR3 loop reads CASSVNLGETGEQFF. CDR3 DNA: TGTGCCAGCAGTGTTAATCTTGGGGAGACGGGAGAGCAGTTCTTC.